This T cell receptor (beta chain) was captured in a study of brain T cells in children with intractable seizures. Assay: immunoSEQ multiplex PCR; the TCRdb copy retains only in-frame clones and omits some. The sample lists fewer than 80,000 clones, approximately 95% occurring once. V was shortened by 6 bases and J by 2 bases, with 14 bases between the two germline ends. This CDR3 spans 14 amino acids. CDR1 is SGHAT, CDR2 FQNNGV, per germline. The rearrangement uses TRBV11-2 and TRBJ2-7, with no clear D. Sample: peripheral blood, taken at surgery. This clonotype was sampled from a boy less than two years old with focal cortical dysplasia and intractable seizures. CDR3 protein: CASSPYWDTYEQYF. DNA for the CDR3: TGTGCCAGCAGTCCTTATTGGGATACCTACGAGCAGTACTTC.